This T cell receptor (beta chain) was sequenced in a study of shared clonotypes between healthy human individuals. The CDR3 extends over 15 amino acids. V shed 2 bases and J 5 bases; nucleotides not matched to a gene: 9. The V gene's germline CDR1 is SGHAT and CDR2 FQNNGV. Clones were read by immunoSEQ multiplex PCR, and TCRdb kept only the in-frame ones, dropping some. The sample carries 500,000 to 550,000 clones, approximately 95% recorded once. The source of this sequence is a woman aged 25 to 39 in good health. This sequence joins TRBV11-2 and TRBJ2-7; TRBD2 agrees at 7 bases. The source material was naive CD4+ T cells sorted from blood. The subset denotes: CD45RA+ positively selected. CDR3 residues: CASSLLAGVGHEQYF. The CDR3 bases are TGTGCCAGCAGCTTACTGGCGGGAGTTGGCCACGAGCAGTACTTC.